Presented here are 25 T cell receptor beta chains from one specimen sequenced in a study of shared clonotypes between healthy human individuals. Measured with immunoSEQ multiplex PCR; TCRdb has only the in-frame clones, and not every one. The sample lists around 980,000 clones, about 80% occurring once. The specimen sequenced was memory CD4+ T cells from PBMCs. As for subset: CD45RA-negative fraction. The receptors derive from a man between 18 and 35 years old in good health. Some clones in this sample may be carry-over from other donors' samples.

The chain is built from TRBV2 and TRBJ2-7; 13 nucleotides line up with TRBD2. Looked up from germline, CDR1 is SNHLY and CDR2 is FYNNEI. J lost 7 bases, V lost 7 bases, and 10 bases had no gene match. The CDR3 spans 15 residues. DNA for the CDR3: TGTGCCAGCATAAGTCTTGGACTAGCGGGAGATGAGCAGTACTTC. This sequence encodes CASISLGLAGDEQYF.

This chain joins TRBV7-8 and TRBJ2-6; TRBD2 agrees at 10 bases. With 3 bases clipped from V and 0 bases from J, the junction kept 2 bases outside the gene matches. This CDR3 is built from 17 residues. Germline-derived CDR1 and CDR2 are SGHVS and FQNEAQ. CDR3 amino acids: CASSFWTSGSGANVLTF. DNA of the CDR3: TGTGCCAGCAGCTTCTGGACTAGCGGCTCTGGGGCCAACGTCCTGACTTTC.

The chain recombines TRBV4-3 with TRBJ2-5; TRBD1 is a possible D gene (5 bases). The V and J ends lost 0 bases and 1 base respectively, with 18 bases between them. This CDR3 has 18 amino acids. Germline V lookup: CDR1 LGHNA, CDR2 YSLEER. The CDR3 bases are TGCGCCAGCAGCCAAGATCGCTTCGTATGGGGCCGCCAAGAGACCCAGTACTTC. This translates into CASSQDRFVWGRQETQYF.

The CDR3 nucleotides are TGTGCCAGCAGCCCAGATCTTACAGGGTACAGCACAGATACGCAGTATTTT. It encodes CASSPDLTGYSTDTQYF. The chain links TRBV28 to TRBJ2-3; D perhaps matches TRBD1 (6 bases). Germline CDR1 MDHEN, CDR2 SYDVKM. V was trimmed by 6 bases and J by 0 bases, leaving 19 bases between them. This CDR3 is 17 amino acids long.

A remark on this clone: A much more abundant neighbour one base away suggests this may be a read error. V is TRBV30 and J is TRBJ1-3, with a tentative D call TRBD1 (6 bases). Germline assignment: CDR1 GTSNPN and CDR2 SVGIG (reference sequence). The length of the CDR3 is 12 residues. The CDR3 loop reads CAWSQGRNTTYF. As DNA, the CDR3 is TGTGCCTGGAGTCAGGGGCGAAACACCACATATTTT.

The rearrangement joins TRBV27 to TRBJ1-2, with 8 bases matching TRBD1. The germline CDR1 and CDR2 sequences are MNHEY and SMNVEV (reference sequence). This CDR3 is built from 13 residues. The J segment lost 4 bases and the V segment lost 3 bases, leaving 1 base of the junction unmatched. In nucleotides, the CDR3 is TGTGCCAGCAGTTTTACAGGGGGCTATGGCTACACCTTC. This encodes CASSFTGGYGYTF.

The chain uses TRBV2 and TRBJ1-5; a weak D match, TRBD1 (6 bases). Trimming pared 5 bases from V and 1 base from J, leaving 12 bases between. The CDR3 has 15 residues. The germline V gene encodes CDR1 SNHLY and CDR2 FYNNEI. The CDR3 here is CASSSPGGSNQPQHF. The CDR3 DNA sequence: TGTGCCAGCAGTTCCCCCGGGGGCAGCAATCAGCCCCAGCATTTT.

In this sample, this clone turned up many times. DNA for the CDR3: TGTGCCAGCAGTTTATTCACCGGGAGGAGCTACGAGCAGTACTTC. It codes for CASSLFTGRSYEQYF. The chain is built from TRBV28 and TRBJ2-7, with 7 bases that match TRBD2. Germline V gene lookup returns CDR1 MDHEN and CDR2 SYDVKM. This CDR3 has 15 residues. V was clipped by 1 base and J by 3 bases; unmatched bases: 6.

The genes are TRBV28 and TRBJ1-1; D is ambiguous. The CDR3 extends over 13 amino acids. V was cut by 2 bases and J by 6 bases, with 10 bases left in between. Germline-derived CDR1 and CDR2 are MDHEN and SYDVKM. CDR3 amino acids: CASSLTSGPEAFF. The CDR3 DNA follows: TGTGCCAGCAGTTTAACATCCGGACCTGAAGCTTTCTTT.

The rearrangement links TRBV28 to TRBJ2-6; TRBD1 matches 7 bases. The J segment lost 0 bases and the V segment lost 0 bases, leaving 2 bases of the junction unmatched. Per the germline V gene, CDR1 is MDHEN and CDR2 is SYDVKM. The CDR3 is 17 residues long. DNA for the CDR3: TGTGCCAGCAGTTTATGGGGACAGAACTCTGGGGCCAACGTCCTGACTTTC. Amino acid sequence: CASSLWGQNSGANVLTF.

As DNA, the CDR3 is TGTGCCAGCAGCCTAAGAATCGGACATTCCCAGGGACACGGCTACACCTTC. Protein: CASSLRIGHSQGHGYTF. The gene calls are TRBV7-2 and TRBJ1-2, with D maybe TRBD1 (6 bases). V shed 5 bases and J shed 8 bases, with 27 bases lying between them. The CDR3 is made up of 17 amino acids. Germline V CDR1 and CDR2: SGHTA, FQGNSA.

The CDR3 coding sequence is TGTGCCAGCTCACCGGGGCAGGGGATGGAGACCCAGTACTTC. This encodes CASSPGQGMETQYF. The V call is TRBV18, the J call TRBJ2-5, with D tentatively TRBD1 (6 bases). This CDR3 has 14 residues. V lost 3 bases and J 5 bases, leaving 13 bases between the germline ends. The germline V gene has CDR1 KGHSH and CDR2 LQKENI.

J is TRBJ2-3 and V is TRBV7-8; weak D call: TRBD2 (5 bases). Deletions cut 7 bases from V and 3 bases from J, with 14 bases between. CDR1 SGHVS and CDR2 FQNEAQ come from the germline V gene. The CDR3 is made up of 14 amino acids. CDR3 amino acids: CASMTTSFTDTQYF. The CDR3 nucleotides are TGTGCCAGCATGACTACGTCCTTTACAGATACGCAGTATTTT.

The chain is built from TRBV5-1 and TRBJ1-1; weak D call: TRBD1 (5 bases). The CDR3 totals 14 residues. Trimming took 0 bases from V and 7 from J, leaving 13 bases between them. The germline gives CDR1 SGHRS, CDR2 YFSETQ. The CDR3 loop reads CASSLEGWGSEAFF. The CDR3 coding sequence is TGCGCCAGCAGCTTGGAGGGGTGGGGCAGTGAAGCTTTCTTT.

The chain is built from TRBV7-3 and TRBJ1-1, with no clear D. The V and J ends lost 2 bases and 5 bases respectively, with 12 bases between them. This CDR3 is 14 amino acids long. Germline CDR1 is SGHTA and CDR2 is FQGTGA. The CDR3 DNA is TGTGCCAGCAGCTTAGGAGGGTTGGGGACTGAAGCTTTCTTT. Its translation is CASSLGGLGTEAFF. The full variable domain, in which reference TRBV7-3 and TRBJ1-1 provide the parts outside the CDR3, is GAGVSQTPSNKVTEKGKYVELRCDPISGHTALYWYRQSLGQGPEFLIYFQGTGAADDSGLPNDRFFAVRPEGSVSTLKIQRTERGDSAVYLCASSLGGLGTEAFFGQGTRLTVV.

The V and J genes are TRBV6-5 and TRBJ1-1, with D perhaps matching TRBD1 (6 bases). The CDR3 runs 14 residues. The V gene lost 5 bases and the J gene lost 4 bases, with 14 bases spanning the gap. The germline V gene encodes CDR1 MNHEY and CDR2 SVGAGI. The CDR3 DNA follows: TGTGCCAGCAGTCCTCGTGGAGGGGGCACTGAAGCTTTCTTT. Protein product: CASSPRGGGTEAFF.

The sample holds a few counts of this clone. This rearrangement joins TRBV7-8 to TRBJ1-1; no firm D call. Germline-derived CDR1 and CDR2 are SGHVS and FQNEAQ. Trimming shortened V by 1 base and J by 5 bases, and 14 bases separated the two germline ends. The CDR3 extends over 15 amino acids. The chain's CDR3 is CASSLESGRGTEAFF. The CDR3 DNA sequence: TGTGCCAGCAGCTTAGAGTCTGGGAGAGGGACTGAAGCTTTCTTT. The full variable domain, its missing parts supplied by reference TRBV7-8 and TRBJ1-1, is GAGVSQSPRYKVAKRGQDVALRCDPISGHVSLFWYQQALGQGPEFLTYFQNEAQLDKSGLPSDRFFAERPEGSVSTLKIQRTQQEDSAVYLCASSLESGRGTEAFFGQGTRLTVV.

Only one count was recorded for this clone. This chain uses TRBV2 with TRBJ2-5; D remains ambiguous. The CDR3 spans 12 residues. Trimming pared 7 bases from V and 4 bases from J, leaving 10 bases between. CDR1 and CDR2 (germline): SNHLY, FYNNEI. CDR3 DNA: TGTGCCAGCATCCTAGTTGGAGAGACCCAGTACTTC. Translated: CASILVGETQYF.

The CDR3 coding sequence is TGTGCCAGCCCGCTGGGTCTAGTCCCGCTAGGCGGTGAGCAGTTCTTC. It specifies CASPLGLVPLGGEQFF. This chain connects TRBV5-8 to TRBJ2-1; D is unresolved. This CDR3 has 16 amino acids. The V end was cut by 7 bases, the J end by 9 bases, with 26 bases between. In germline, CDR1 is SGHTS, CDR2 YDEGEE.

J is TRBJ2-7 and V is TRBV7-7; D might be TRBD1 (5 bases). Trimming stripped 1 base from V and 0 bases from J, with 7 bases between. The CDR3 contains 14 residues. CDR1 is SSHAT, CDR2 FNYEAQ, per germline (reference sequence). CDR3 amino acids: CASSLEGDSYEQYF. In DNA form, the CDR3 reads TGTGCCAGCAGCTTAGAAGGGGACTCCTACGAGCAGTACTTC. Full variable domain (rest looked up from reference TRBV7-7 and TRBJ2-7): GAGVSQSPRYKVTKRGQDVTLRCDPISSHATLYWYQQALGQGPEFLTYFNYEAQPDKSGLPSDRFSAERPEGSISTLTIQRTEQRDSAMYRCASSLEGDSYEQYFGPGTRLTVT.

This clone appeared once. This sequence joins TRBV18 and TRBJ2-7, with TRBD2 matching over 10 bases. The CDR3 is 15 amino acids. V shed 4 bases, J shed 1 base, and the junction held 4 bases outside the gene matches. Looked up from germline, CDR1 is KGHSH and CDR2 is LQKENI. The CDR3 loop reads CASSQIAGGSYEQYF. The CDR3 coding sequence is TGTGCCAGCTCACAAATAGCGGGAGGATCCTACGAGCAGTACTTC. Drawing the rest from reference TRBV18 and TRBJ2-7, the complete variable domain is NAGVMQNPRHLVRRRGQEARLRCSPMKGHSHVYWYRQLPEEGLKFMVYLQKENIIDESGMPKERFSAEFPKEGPSILRIQQVVRGDSAAYFCASSQIAGGSYEQYFGPGTRLTVT.

This clone was found a few times. The chain recombines TRBV9 with TRBJ1-1; unclear D gene. Germline CDR1 and CDR2: SGDLS and YYNGEE. V was clipped by 2 bases and J by 0 bases, with 5 bases between them. This CDR3 region has 13 residues. The CDR3 protein is CASSVRMNTEAFF. CDR3 sequence (DNA): TGTGCCAGCAGCGTCCGAATGAACACTGAAGCTTTCTTT. The entire variable domain, with the rest obtained from reference TRBV9 and TRBJ1-1, is as follows: DSGVTQTPKHLITATGQRVTLRCSPRSGDLSVYWYQQSLDQGLQFLIQYYNGEERAKGNILERFSAQQFPDLHSELNLSSLELGDSALYFCASSVRMNTEAFFGQGTRLTVV.

This clone came up once. The chain has TRBV13 and TRBJ2-3; 10 bases map to TRBD2. The germline CDR1 and CDR2 sequences are PRHDT and FYEKMQ (reference sequence). J gave up 2 bases and V 5 bases, and 7 bases lay outside the gene matches. The CDR3 spans 16 residues. The CDR3 reads CASSPSAGGLTDTQYF. Here the CDR3 DNA reads TGTGCCAGCAGCCCCTCAGCGGGAGGGCTCACAGATACGCAGTATTTT. Drawing the rest from reference TRBV13 and TRBJ2-3, the complete variable domain is AAGVIQSPRHLIKEKRETATLKCYPIPRHDTVYWYQQGPGQDPQFLISFYEKMQSDKGSIPDRFSAQQFSDYHSELNMSSLELGDSALYFCASSPSAGGLTDTQYFGPGTRLTVL.

For this clone: Just one base apart from a much larger clone, this may be a read error. Additional DNA sequences in this sample encode the identical CDR3. The CDR3 sequence: CAISESGGVETQYF. CDR3 in DNA: TGTGCCATCAGTGAGTCGGGGGGAGTAGAGACCCAGTACTTC. The gene calls are TRBV10-3 and TRBJ2-5; possible D gene TRBD2, 6 bases. Germline assignment: CDR1 ENHRY and CDR2 SYGVKD. V was shortened by 0 bases and J by 4 bases, with 9 bases between the two germline ends. This CDR3 comprises 14 residues.

This clone was observed a few times. V usage is TRBV4-2 and J usage is TRBJ2-5; TRBD1 aligns across 7 bases. CDR1 is LGHNA and CDR2 is YNFKEQ in the germline V gene. J was trimmed by 4 bases and V by 4 bases; bases with no gene match: 3. CDR3 size: 13 residues. The DNA of the CDR3 is TGTGCCAGCAGCCGGGGACAGTCAGAGACCCAGTACTTC. It is translated as CASSRGQSETQYF.